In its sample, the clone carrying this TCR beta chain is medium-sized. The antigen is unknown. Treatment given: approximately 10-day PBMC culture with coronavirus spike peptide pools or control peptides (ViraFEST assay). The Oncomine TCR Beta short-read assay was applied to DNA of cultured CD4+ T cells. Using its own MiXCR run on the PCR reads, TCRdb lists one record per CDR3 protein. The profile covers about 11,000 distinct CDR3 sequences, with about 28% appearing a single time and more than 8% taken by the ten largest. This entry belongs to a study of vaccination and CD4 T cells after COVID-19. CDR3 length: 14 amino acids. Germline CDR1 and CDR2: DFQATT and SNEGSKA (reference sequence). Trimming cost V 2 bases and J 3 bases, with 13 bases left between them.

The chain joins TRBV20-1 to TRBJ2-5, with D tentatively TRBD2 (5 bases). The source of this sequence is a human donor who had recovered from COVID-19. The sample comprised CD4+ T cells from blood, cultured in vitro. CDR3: CSARSPSGKETQYF. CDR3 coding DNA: TGCAGTGCTAGATCACCCAGCGGAAAAGAGACCCAGTACTTC.